This T cell receptor (beta chain) derives from a study of stem cell transplantation in POMP-related autoinflammatory disease. Germline V gene sequence: CDR1 SGHRS, CDR2 YFSETQ. The CDR3 has 16 amino acids. The V segment lost 0 bases and the J segment 6 bases; nucleotides outside the gene matches: 9. TCRdb's table, derived via immunoSEQ multiplex PCR, lists solely in-frame clones and lacks some. The data hold tens of thousands of clones, with roughly 91% observed a single time. Specimen: CD4+ T cells from PBMCs, collected after stem cell transplantation. The TCR was taken from a human patient with POMP-related autoinflammation and immune dysregulation (PRAID). A share of the T cells may be of graft donor origin. This rearrangement joins TRBV5-1 to TRBJ2-3; 8 bases map to TRBD2. The CDR3 bases are TGCGCCAGCAGCTTGGCTCCGGCGGGAGGAAGTGATACGCAGTATTTT. Translated: CASSLAPAGGSDTQYF.